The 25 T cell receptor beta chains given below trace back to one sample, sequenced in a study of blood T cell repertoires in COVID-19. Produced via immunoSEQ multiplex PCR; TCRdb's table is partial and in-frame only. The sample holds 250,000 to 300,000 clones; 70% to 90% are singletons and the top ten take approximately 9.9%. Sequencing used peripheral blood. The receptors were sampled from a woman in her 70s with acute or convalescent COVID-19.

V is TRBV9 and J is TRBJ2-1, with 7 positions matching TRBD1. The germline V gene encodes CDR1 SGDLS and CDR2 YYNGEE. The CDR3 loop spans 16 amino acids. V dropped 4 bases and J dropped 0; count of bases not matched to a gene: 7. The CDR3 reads CASSPRDSPSYNEQFF. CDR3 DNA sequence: TGTGCCAGCAGCCCACGGGACAGCCCCTCCTACAATGAGCAGTTCTTC.

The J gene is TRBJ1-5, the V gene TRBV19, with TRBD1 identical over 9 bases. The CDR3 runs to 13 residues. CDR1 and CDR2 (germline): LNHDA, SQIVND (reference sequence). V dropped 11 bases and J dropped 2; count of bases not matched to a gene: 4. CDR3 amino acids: CAGDREGNQPQHF. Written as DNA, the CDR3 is TGTGCCGGGGACAGGGAAGGCAATCAGCCCCAGCATTTT.

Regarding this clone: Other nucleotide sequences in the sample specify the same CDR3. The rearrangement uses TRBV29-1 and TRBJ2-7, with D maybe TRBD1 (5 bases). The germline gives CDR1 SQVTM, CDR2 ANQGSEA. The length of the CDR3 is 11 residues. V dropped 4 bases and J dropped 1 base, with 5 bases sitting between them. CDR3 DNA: TGCAGCGTTGGGACATCCTACGAGCAGTACTTC. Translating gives CSVGTSYEQYF.

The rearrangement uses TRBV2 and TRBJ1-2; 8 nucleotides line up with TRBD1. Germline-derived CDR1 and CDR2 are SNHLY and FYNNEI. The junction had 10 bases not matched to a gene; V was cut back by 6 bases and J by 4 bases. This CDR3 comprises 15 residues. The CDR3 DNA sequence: TGTGCCAGCAGCTTTATTGGACAGGGACTCTATGGCTACACCTTC. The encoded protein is CASSFIGQGLYGYTF.

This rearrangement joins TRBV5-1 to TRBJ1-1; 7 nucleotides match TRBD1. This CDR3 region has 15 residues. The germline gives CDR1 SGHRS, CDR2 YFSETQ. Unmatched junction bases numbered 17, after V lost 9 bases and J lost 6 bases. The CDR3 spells CATKKNLQGMPEAFF. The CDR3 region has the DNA TGCGCCACCAAAAAAAACTTACAGGGGATGCCTGAAGCTTTCTTT.

This CDR3 reads CAIRATGTVVYEQYF. CDR3 nucleotide sequence: TGTGCCATCAGAGCAACAGGGACCGTGGTGTACGAGCAGTACTTC. This chain links TRBV10-3 with TRBJ2-7; perhaps TRBD1 as D (6 bases). V lost 6 bases and J lost 4, with 19 bases in between. CDR3 length: 15 amino acids. CDR1 and CDR2 (germline): ENHRY, SYGVKD.

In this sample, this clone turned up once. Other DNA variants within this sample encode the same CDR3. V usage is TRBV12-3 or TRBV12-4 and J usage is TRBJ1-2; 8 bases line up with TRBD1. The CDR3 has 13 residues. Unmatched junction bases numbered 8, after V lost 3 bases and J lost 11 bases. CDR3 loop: CASSFGQGNGYTF. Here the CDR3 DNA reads TGTGCCAGCAGTTTCGGACAGGGTAACGGTTACACCTTC.

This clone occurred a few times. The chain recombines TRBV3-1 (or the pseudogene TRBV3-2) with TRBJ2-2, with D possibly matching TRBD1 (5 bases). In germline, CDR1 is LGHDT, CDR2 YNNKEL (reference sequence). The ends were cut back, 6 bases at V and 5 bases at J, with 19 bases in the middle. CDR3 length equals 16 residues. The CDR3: CASRGVWTSRTGELFF. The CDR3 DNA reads TGTGCCAGCAGAGGGGTGTGGACCTCGCGGACCGGGGAGCTGTTTTTT.

The CDR3 DNA is TGTGCCACCAGTGACCCCGAGTTCGGCGGGGAGCTGTTTTTT. This sequence encodes CATSDPEFGGELFF. The rearrangement uses TRBV24-1 and TRBJ2-2; D is undetermined. Per the germline V gene, CDR1 is KGHDR and CDR2 is SFDVKD. This CDR3 has 14 amino acids. The ends were cut back, 4 bases at V and 7 bases at J, with 12 bases in the middle.

CDR3 sequence: CASKNRLSNQPQHF. The CDR3 region has the DNA TGTGCCAGTAAAAACAGGTTGAGCAATCAGCCCCAGCATTTT. This chain joins TRBV19 and TRBJ1-5, with TRBD1 as a possible D gene (5 bases). Between the trimmed V and J ends, which lost 7 bases and 1 base, there was a span of 11 bases. The CDR3 consists of 14 residues. The germline gives CDR1 LNHDA, CDR2 SQIVND (reference sequence).

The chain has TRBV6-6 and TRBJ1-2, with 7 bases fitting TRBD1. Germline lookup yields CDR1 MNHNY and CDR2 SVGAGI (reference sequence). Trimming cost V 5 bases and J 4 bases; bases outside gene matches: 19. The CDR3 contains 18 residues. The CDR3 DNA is TGTGCCAGCAGTCAATACCCGAACCAACAGGGGAGAGGCTATGGCTACACCTTC. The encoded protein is CASSQYPNQQGRGYGYTF.

In DNA form, the CDR3 reads TGTGCCAGCAGTTTATCGTCCCGCACTGAAGCTTTCTTT. It is translated as CASSLSSRTEAFF. The chain is built from TRBV27 and TRBJ1-1; no definite D call. V was pared by 0 bases and J by 4 bases, with 6 bases between. This CDR3 contains 13 residues. The germline V gene encodes CDR1 MNHEY and CDR2 SMNVEV (reference sequence).

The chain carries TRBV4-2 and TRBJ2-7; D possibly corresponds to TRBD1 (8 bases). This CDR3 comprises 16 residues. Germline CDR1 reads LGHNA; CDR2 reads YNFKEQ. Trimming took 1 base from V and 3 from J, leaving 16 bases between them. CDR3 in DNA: TGTGCCAGCAGCCAAGGACTCACAGGGGGGGTCTACGAGCAGTACTTC. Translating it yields CASSQGLTGGVYEQYF.

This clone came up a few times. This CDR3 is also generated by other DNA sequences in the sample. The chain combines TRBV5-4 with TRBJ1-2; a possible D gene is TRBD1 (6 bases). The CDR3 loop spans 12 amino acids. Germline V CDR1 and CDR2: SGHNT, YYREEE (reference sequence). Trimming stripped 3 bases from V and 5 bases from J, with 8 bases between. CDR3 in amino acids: CASSSDSYGYTF. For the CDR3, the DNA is TGTGCCAGCAGCTCGGACAGTTATGGCTACACCTTC.

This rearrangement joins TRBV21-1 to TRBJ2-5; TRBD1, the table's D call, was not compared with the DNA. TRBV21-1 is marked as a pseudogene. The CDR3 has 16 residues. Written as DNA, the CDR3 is TGTGCCAGCAGCAAAAGTTGGCTGCTGCTACCAGGGACCCAGTACTTC. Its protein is CASSKSWLLLPGTQYF.

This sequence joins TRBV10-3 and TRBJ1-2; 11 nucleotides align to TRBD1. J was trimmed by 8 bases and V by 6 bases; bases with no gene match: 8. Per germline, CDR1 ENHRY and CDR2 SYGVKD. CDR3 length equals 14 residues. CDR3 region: CAISSLRDRGGYTF. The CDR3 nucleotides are TGTGCCATCAGCTCACTCCGGGACAGGGGGGGCTACACCTTC.

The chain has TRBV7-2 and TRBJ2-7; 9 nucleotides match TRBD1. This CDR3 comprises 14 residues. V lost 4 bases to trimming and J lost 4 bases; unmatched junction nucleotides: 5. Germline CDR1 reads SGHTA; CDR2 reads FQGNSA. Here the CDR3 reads CASSWTGVGYEQYF. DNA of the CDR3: TGTGCCAGCAGCTGGACAGGGGTCGGATACGAGCAGTACTTC. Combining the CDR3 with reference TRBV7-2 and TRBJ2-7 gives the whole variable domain GAGVSQSPSNKVTEKGKDVELRCDPISGHTALYWYRQSLGQGLEFLIYFQGNSAPDKSGLPSDRFSAERTGGSVSTLTIQRTQQEDSAVYLCASSWTGVGYEQYFGPGTRLTVT.

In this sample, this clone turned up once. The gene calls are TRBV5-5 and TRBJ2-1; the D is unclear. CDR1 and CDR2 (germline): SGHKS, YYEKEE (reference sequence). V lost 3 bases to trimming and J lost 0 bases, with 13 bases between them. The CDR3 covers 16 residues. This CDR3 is CASSSSVTLSYNEQFF. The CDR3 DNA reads TGTGCCAGCAGCTCGTCCGTGACACTCTCCTACAATGAGCAGTTCTTC. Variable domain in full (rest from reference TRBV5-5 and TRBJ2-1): DAGVTQSPTHLIKTRGQQVTLRCSPISGHKSVSWYQQVLGQGPQFIFQYYEKEERGRGNFPDRFSARQFPNYSSELNVNALLLGDSALYLCASSSSVTLSYNEQFFGPGTRLTVL.

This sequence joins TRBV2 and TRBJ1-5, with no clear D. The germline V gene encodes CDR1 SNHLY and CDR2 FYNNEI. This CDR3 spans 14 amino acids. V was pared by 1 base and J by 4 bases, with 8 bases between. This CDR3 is CASSEVGRNQPQHF. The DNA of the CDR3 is TGTGCCAGCAGTGAAGTAGGGAGAAATCAGCCCCAGCATTTT.

The CDR3 loop is CASWGGLIYEQYF. Written as DNA, the CDR3 is TGTGCCAGCTGGGGGGGCCTAATCTACGAGCAGTACTTC. V is TRBV2 and J is TRBJ2-7; a possible D gene is TRBD2 (7 bases). Germline CDR1 is SNHLY and CDR2 is FYNNEI. The CDR3 spans 13 residues. With 8 bases removed from V and 3 bases from J, the gap between germline ends came to 14 bases.

CDR3 residues: CASSDRGRGAFF. The CDR3 coding sequence is TGTGCCAGCAGTGACAGGGGGCGTGGGGCTTTCTTT. V gene TRBV6-1 combines with J gene TRBJ1-1; 8 nucleotides line up with TRBD1. The V gene's germline CDR1 is MNHNS and CDR2 SASEGT. This CDR3 has 12 residues. Trimming cost V 3 bases and J 11 bases; bases outside gene matches: 5.

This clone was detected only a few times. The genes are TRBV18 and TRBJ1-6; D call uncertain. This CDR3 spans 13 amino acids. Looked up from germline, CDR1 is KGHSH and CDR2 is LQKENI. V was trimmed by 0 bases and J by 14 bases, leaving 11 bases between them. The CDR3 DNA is TGTGCCAGCTCACCACCGGAGGTGGTTACCCTCCACTTT. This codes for CASSPPEVVTLHF.

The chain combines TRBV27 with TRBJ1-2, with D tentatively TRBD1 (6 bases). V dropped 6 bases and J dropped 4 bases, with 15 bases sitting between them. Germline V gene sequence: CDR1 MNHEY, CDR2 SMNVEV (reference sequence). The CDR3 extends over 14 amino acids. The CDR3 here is CASSEQGVGYGYTF. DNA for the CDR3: TGTGCCAGCAGCGAACAGGGTGTTGGCTATGGCTACACCTTC.

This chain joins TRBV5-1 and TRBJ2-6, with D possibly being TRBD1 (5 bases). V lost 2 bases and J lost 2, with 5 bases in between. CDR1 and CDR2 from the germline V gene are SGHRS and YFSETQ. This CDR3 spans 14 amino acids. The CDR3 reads CASSLGAGANVLTF. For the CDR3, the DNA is TGCGCCAGCAGCTTAGGGGCTGGGGCCAACGTCCTGACTTTC. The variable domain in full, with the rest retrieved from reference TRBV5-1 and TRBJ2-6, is KAGVTQTPRYLIKTRGQQVTLSCSPISGHRSVSWYQQTPGQGLQFLFEYFSETQRNKGNFPGRFSGRQFSNSRSEMNVSTLELGDSALYLCASSLGAGANVLTFGAGSRLTVL.

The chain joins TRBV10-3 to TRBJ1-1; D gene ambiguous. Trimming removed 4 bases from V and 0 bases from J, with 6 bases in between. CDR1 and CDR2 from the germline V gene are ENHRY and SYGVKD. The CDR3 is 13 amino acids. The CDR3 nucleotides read TGTGCCATCAGTGGAGAGCTGAACACTGAAGCTTTCTTT. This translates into CAISGELNTEAFF.